This T cell receptor beta chain emerged from a study of blood T cell repertoires in COVID-19. Assay used: immunoSEQ multiplex PCR; TCRdb lists only in-frame clones, some missing. The table records roughly 280,000 clones, around 90% of them present only once. The germline gives CDR1 SGHVS, CDR2 FNYEAQ. There are 15 residues in the CDR3. After removal of 8 bases from V and 5 bases from J, the junction contained 10 bases not matched to a gene. The sample consisted of peripheral blood. The receptor was isolated from a man in his forties or fifties with acute or convalescent COVID-19. This chain uses TRBV7-6 with TRBJ2-5; the match to TRBD2 covers 11 bases. The CDR3 sequence: CASGSGTSGRETQYF. Here the CDR3 DNA reads TGTGCCAGCGGTTCCGGGACTAGCGGTAGGGAGACCCAGTACTTC.